These 7 T cell receptor beta chains were all obtained from the same sample, sequenced in a study of STAT3 mutations in large granular lymphocyte leukemia. Findings of the study overall: Every T-LGLL patient had at least one immunodominant TCRbeta clonotype.

This table comes from immunoSEQ multiplex PCR, and its TCRdb copy is limited to in-frame clones, with some not included. The sample consists of about 2,900 clones, around nine tenths of them appearing once. Their cognate antigens are unknown. The specimen sequenced was peripheral blood mononuclear cells. These receptors came from a middle-aged man with T-cell large granular lymphocyte leukemia. Some clones in this sample may be carry-over from other donors' samples.

This clone was seen just once. This chain uses TRBV19 with TRBJ2-5, with TRBD1 identical over 10 bases. The CDR3 extends over 16 amino acids. V gave up 5 bases and J gave up 5 bases; unmatched junction bases: 11. Germline V gives CDR1 LNHDA, CDR2 SQIVND (reference sequence). DNA for the CDR3: TGTGCCAGTAGTCCTGCACCGGGACAGGGGAGGGAGACCCAGTACTTC. This encodes CASSPAPGQGRETQYF.

The chain carries TRBV29-1 and TRBJ1-4, with 11 bases lining up with TRBD1. V lost 7 bases and J lost 4; bases outside the gene matches: 8. The CDR3 runs 15 residues. Germline values: CDR1 SQVTM, CDR2 ANQGSEA. The CDR3 protein is CSALGQGEFNEKLFF. The CDR3 DNA sequence: TGCAGCGCCCTGGGACAGGGGGAATTTAATGAAAAACTGTTTTTT.

The chain combines TRBV2 with TRBJ2-7; TRBD2 might be the D (6 bases). Germline V gene data show CDR1 as SNHLY and CDR2 as FYNNEI. Trimming stripped 6 bases from V and 3 bases from J, with 12 bases between. The CDR3 has 13 amino acids. The CDR3 loop reads CASRGGAYYEQYF. CDR3 DNA: TGTGCCAGCAGGGGCGGGGCGTACTACGAGCAGTACTTC.

The V gene is TRBV6-1, the J gene TRBJ2-7; D is possibly TRBD1 or TRBD2 (5 bases each). The length of the CDR3 is 13 residues. Trimming pared 4 bases from V and 3 bases from J, leaving 10 bases between. CDR1 is MNHNS, CDR2 SASEGT, per germline. In DNA form, the CDR3 reads TGTGCCAGCAGTGTCGGGACCAACTACGAGCAGTACTTC. It specifies CASSVGTNYEQYF.

CDR3 coding DNA: TGTGCCAGCAGTTTCTATTCAGGGGTTACTAACTATGGCTACACCTTC. Translating it yields CASSFYSGVTNYGYTF. This chain connects TRBV28 to TRBJ1-2; TRBD1 might be the D (6 bases). The CDR3 is 16 amino acids. Trimming pared 3 bases from V and 0 bases from J, leaving 14 bases between. In germline, CDR1 is MDHEN, CDR2 SYDVKM.

The DNA for the CDR3 is TGTGCCAGCAGCTTGAGGGGGGTCTCCTACGAGCAGTACTTC. It codes for CASSLRGVSYEQYF. This rearrangement joins TRBV5-4 to TRBJ2-7; D may correspond to TRBD1 or TRBD2 (6 bases each). Trimming left V 1 base short and J 0 bases short, with 8 bases between. Per the germline V gene, CDR1 is SGHNT and CDR2 is YYREEE (reference sequence). This CDR3 has 14 residues.

The J gene is TRBJ1-4, the V gene TRBV28, with D possibly matching TRBD1 (5 bases). V was clipped by 9 bases and J by 5 bases, with 10 bases between them. Germline V lookup: CDR1 MDHEN, CDR2 SYDVKM. This CDR3 is built from 12 residues. The CDR3 region is CASGRGNEKLFF. The CDR3, as DNA: TGTGCCAGTGGCCGGGGGAATGAAAAACTGTTTTTT.